A single TCR beta chain is shown here with its context. This clonotype was seen repeatedly, ten times or more. Its cognate antigen has yet to be identified. Base-call qualities are not available, and no considerably larger clone is one nucleotide away. This sample stems from a study of spatial heterogeneity in lung cancer (dated by TCRdb to between 2018 and 2021). For the wider study: The donors were approximately 70 patients from the lung TRACERx cohort who had early-stage, untreated non-small cell lung cancer. Follow-up PBMC samples were sequenced whenever the samples were available, and the median time to follow-up was approximately 24 months after resection. More beta-chain than alpha-chain transcripts were consistently detected, likely reflecting higher beta-chain transcript abundance. In the raw uncorrected reads, each unique combination of TCR and UMI appeared on average more than ten times. TCR alpha and beta repertoires were quantitatively compared across multiple tumor regions, matched nontumor lung and blood in non-small cell lung cancer. TCR repertoire features were related to nonsynonymous mutation counts determined by whole-exome sequencing of tumor tissue. Both alpha and beta chains were TCR-sequenced in samples taken at surgery, namely 220 tumor regions, more than 62 matched nontumor lung samples and about 52 PBMC samples.

V drops 3 bases and J drops 6 bases, leaving 9 bases in between. The germline V gene specifies KGHSH as CDR1 and LQKENI as CDR2. Spanning cysteine to phenylalanine, the CDR3 consists of 13 amino acids. Only the CDR3 DNA stays, 39 bases, in frame from base 1. What the work shows at the level of the full study, not this receptor alone: Only 14 patients were included in comparisons of baseline and follow-up blood repertoires. Ubiquitous expanded tumor TCRs were found in blood more often at tumor resection than at routine follow-up. Additional single-cell paired TCR alpha and beta sequencing was considered necessary to confirm, at a functional level, the hypothesis that regional TCRs recognize regional mutations.

Read against the paper, the sample's time point label means: blood at routine non-recurrence follow-up after resection. Without any cell sorting, TCR sequencing was performed on whole RNA extracted either from tumor and nontumor lung tissue or from cryopreserved PBMC samples. Only patients with enough RNA available from two or more tumor regions were chosen for TCR sequencing. Receptor libraries were prepared by 5' RACE. The listed sequencing device is NextSeq 500. The TCR library protocol attached a unique molecular identifier to each TCR cDNA molecule to allow correction of PCR and sequencing errors. The authors' pipeline ran thus. TCR identification, UMI-based error correction and CDR3 extraction were all carried out with Decombinator tools. TCRs above a frequency of 2 per 1,000, corresponding to the top 1% of the tumor frequency distribution, were defined as expanded. Renyi diversity was calculated using the R vegan package after each repertoire was subsampled 100 times to 5,000 TCRs. CDR3 similarity networks were constructed using string-kernel similarity of amino acid triplets, with links drawn between CDR3s whose pairwise similarity was above 0.82. TCRdb reworked the public reads: Q25 trimming with fastp, MiXCR clone assembly, productive beta chains retained. Here each entry gathers all rows of one CDR3 protein and keeps the most common genes and DNA. What appears here as the V and J calls and clone size reflects TCRdb's work, not the paper's. The sample table contains about 110,000 distinct CDR3 sequences; only one count was recorded for 10% to 14% of them. Jointly, the top ten make up 20% to 25% of the sample.

Here the sequenced sample was PBMCs, taken at follow-up. The chain is assembled from TRBV18 and TRBJ1-5; a weak D assignment points to TRBD1 (5 bases agree). This clonotype was obtained from a female donor with early-stage non-small cell lung cancer. CDR3 reads: CASSPGLSQPQHF. The DNA sequence is as follows: TGTGCCAGCTCACCGGGGCTAAGTCAGCCCCAGCATTTT.